These 6 T cell receptor beta chains share one sample of origin, sequenced in a study of shared clonotypes between healthy human individuals (dated by TCRdb to the early 2020s). To prepare the library, the immunoSEQ multiplex PCR assay was applied. The clones in this table, taken by TCRdb from immuneACCESS, are in-frame only. Not every clone is retained; where verified, under half of the shortfall comes from an unresolved V gene, and the cause of the rest is unknown. Within this sample are some 2,100,000 clones, with under 97% of them counted one time only. The ten largest clones take up over 0.1% of the sample. Sequencing input: naive CD4+ T cells sorted from blood. Per the publication, the cell subset or site label means: CD45RA+ positively selected. The origin of the receptors is a man aged 18 to 29 in good health.

The sample holds one count of this clone. The DNA for the CDR3 is TGTGCCAGCAGCGTAGAGGCCGCTAATGAAAAACTGTTTTTT. This encodes CASSVEAANEKLFF. The chain joins TRBV9 to TRBJ1-4, with D hard to call. CDR1 is SGDLS and CDR2 is YYNGEE in the germline V gene. The CDR3 is 14 residues long. Trimming took off 0 bases at V and 3 bases at J, with 6 bases between the two ends.

With regard to this clone: The sample holds other DNA sequences that translate to the same CDR3. This chain joins TRBV5-4 and TRBJ2-5; no firm D call. The germline V and J ends were trimmed by 0 bases and 2 bases, with 5 bases remaining between them. Germline lookup yields CDR1 SGHNT and CDR2 YYREEE (reference sequence). This CDR3 has 13 amino acids. The CDR3 nucleotides are TGTGCCAGCAGCTTGGGGTTACAAGAGACCCAGTACTTC. Translating it yields CASSLGLQETQYF.

The chain is built from TRBV7-8 and TRBJ2-7, with D perhaps TRBD2 (5 bases). The CDR3 spans 19 residues. V dropped 2 bases and J dropped 0 bases, with 23 bases sitting between them. In germline, CDR1 is SGHVS, CDR2 FQNEAQ. For the CDR3, the DNA is TGTGCCAGCAGCTTATGGAGGCCTAAGATTGGCGATAGCTCCTACGAGCAGTACTTC. Amino acid sequence: CASSLWRPKIGDSSYEQYF.

CDR3 sequence: CSARGDKPAYYGYTF. The CDR3 DNA follows: TGCAGCGCGCGGGGGGATAAGCCGGCGTACTATGGCTACACCTTC. The chain recombines TRBV29-1 with TRBJ1-2, with D perhaps TRBD1 (5 bases). The CDR3 consists of 15 residues. V shed 7 bases and J shed 3 bases, with 21 bases lying between them. Germline assignment: CDR1 SQVTM and CDR2 ANQGSEA.

The chain combines TRBV19 with TRBJ2-7; 10 positions agree with TRBD1. The junction had 8 bases not matched to a gene; V was cut back by 3 bases and J by 6 bases. CDR1 and CDR2 from the germline V gene are LNHDA and SQIVND (reference sequence). The CDR3 has 15 residues. The CDR3 here is CASSIPGQGTFEQYF. CDR3 in DNA: TGTGCCAGTAGTATTCCGGGACAGGGGACCTTCGAGCAGTACTTC.

The chain has TRBV19 and TRBJ1-4, with D possibly matching TRBD1 (5 bases). The CDR3 loop spans 13 amino acids. Germline loops: CDR1 LNHDA, CDR2 SQIVND (reference sequence). Trimming removed 7 bases from V and 8 bases from J, with 14 bases in between. CDR3 region: CASTAGSTEKLFF. Here the CDR3 DNA reads TGTGCCAGTACGGCAGGGTCAACAGAAAAACTGTTTTTT.